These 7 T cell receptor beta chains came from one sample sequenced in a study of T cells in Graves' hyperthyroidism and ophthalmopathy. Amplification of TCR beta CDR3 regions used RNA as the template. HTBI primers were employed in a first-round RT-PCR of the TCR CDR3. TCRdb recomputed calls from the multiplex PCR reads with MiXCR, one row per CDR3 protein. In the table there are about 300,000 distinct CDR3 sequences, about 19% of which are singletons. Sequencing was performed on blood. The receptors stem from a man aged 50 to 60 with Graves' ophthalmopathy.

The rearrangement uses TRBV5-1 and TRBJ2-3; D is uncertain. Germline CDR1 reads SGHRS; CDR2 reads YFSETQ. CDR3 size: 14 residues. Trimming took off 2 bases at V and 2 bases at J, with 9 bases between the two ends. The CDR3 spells CASSFTDPTDTQYF. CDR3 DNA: TGCGCCAGCAGCTTCACCGACCCCACAGATACGCAGTATTTT. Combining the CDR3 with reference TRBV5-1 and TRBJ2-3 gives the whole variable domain KAGVTQTPRYLIKTRGQQVTLSCSPISGHRSVSWYQQTPGQGLQFLFEYFSETQRNKGNFPGRFSGRQFSNSRSEMNVSTLELGDSALYLCASSFTDPTDTQYFGPGTRLTVL.

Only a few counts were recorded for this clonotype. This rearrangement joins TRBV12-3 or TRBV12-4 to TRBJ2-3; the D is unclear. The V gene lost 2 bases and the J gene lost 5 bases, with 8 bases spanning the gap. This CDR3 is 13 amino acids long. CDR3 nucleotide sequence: TGTGCCAGCAGTTTAAGGGTCGAAGATACGCAGTATTTT. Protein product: CASSLRVEDTQYF.

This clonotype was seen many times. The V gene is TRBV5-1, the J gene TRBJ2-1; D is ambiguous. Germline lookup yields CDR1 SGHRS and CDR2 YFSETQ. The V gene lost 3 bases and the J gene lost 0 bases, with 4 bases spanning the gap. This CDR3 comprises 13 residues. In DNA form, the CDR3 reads TGCGCCAGCAGCTCAGACTCCTACAATGAGCAGTTCTTC. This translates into CASSSDSYNEQFF.

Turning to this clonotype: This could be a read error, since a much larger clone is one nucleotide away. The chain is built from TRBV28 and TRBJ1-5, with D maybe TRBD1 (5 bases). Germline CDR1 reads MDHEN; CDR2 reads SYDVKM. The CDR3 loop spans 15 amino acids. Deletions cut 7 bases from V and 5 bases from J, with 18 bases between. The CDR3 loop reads CASTFSRGRHQPQHF. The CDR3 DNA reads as TGTGCCAGCACCTTTTCAAGGGGCCGCCATCAGCCCCAGCATTTT. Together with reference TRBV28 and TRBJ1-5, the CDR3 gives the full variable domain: DVKVTQSSRYLVKRTGEKVFLECVQDMDHENMFWYRQDPGLGLRLIYFSYDVKMKEKGDIPEGYSVSREKKERFSLILESASTNQTSMYLCASTFSRGRHQPQHFGDGTRLSIL.

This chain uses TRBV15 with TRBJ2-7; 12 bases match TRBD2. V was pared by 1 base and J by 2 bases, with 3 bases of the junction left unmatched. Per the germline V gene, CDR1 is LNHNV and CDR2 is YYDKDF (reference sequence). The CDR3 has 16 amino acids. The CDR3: CATSRGLAGGPYEQYF. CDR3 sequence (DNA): TGTGCCACCAGCAGAGGTCTAGCGGGAGGGCCCTACGAGCAGTACTTC.

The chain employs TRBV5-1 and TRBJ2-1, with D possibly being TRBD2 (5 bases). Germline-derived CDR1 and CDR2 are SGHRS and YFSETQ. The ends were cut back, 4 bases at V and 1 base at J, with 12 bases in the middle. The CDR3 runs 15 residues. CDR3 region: CASSAAGLSYNEQFF. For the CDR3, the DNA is TGCGCCAGCAGCGCCGCGGGCCTATCCTACAATGAGCAGTTCTTC.

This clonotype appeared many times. For the CDR3, the DNA is TGTGCCAGCAGCTTAGCTGGTAGCGTCTGGGATGAGCAGTTCTTC. Translated: CASSLAGSVWDEQFF. The V and J genes are TRBV11-3 and TRBJ2-1; tentatively, D is TRBD2 (5 bases). Per the germline V gene, CDR1 is SGHNT and CDR2 is YENEEA. V lost 1 base and J 8 bases, leaving 15 bases between the germline ends. The CDR3 runs 15 residues.